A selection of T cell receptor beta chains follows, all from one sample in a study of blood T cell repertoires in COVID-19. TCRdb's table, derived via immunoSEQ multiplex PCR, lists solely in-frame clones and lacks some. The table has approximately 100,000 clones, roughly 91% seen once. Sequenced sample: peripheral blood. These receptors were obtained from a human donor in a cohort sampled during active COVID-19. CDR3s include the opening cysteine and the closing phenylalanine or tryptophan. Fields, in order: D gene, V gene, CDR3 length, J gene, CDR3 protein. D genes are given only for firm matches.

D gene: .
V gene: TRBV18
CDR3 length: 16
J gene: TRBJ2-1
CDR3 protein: CASSPTDGYSYNEQFF

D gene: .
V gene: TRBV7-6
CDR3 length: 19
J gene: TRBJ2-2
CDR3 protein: CASSFLAPIVGQDTGELFF

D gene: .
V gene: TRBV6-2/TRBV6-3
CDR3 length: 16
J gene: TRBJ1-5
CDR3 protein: CASSYARGNSNQPQHF

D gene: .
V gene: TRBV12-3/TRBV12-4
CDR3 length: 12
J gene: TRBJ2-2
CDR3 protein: CASSFITGELFF

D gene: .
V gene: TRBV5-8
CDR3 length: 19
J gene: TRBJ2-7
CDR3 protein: CASSDLFAITGRVYYEQYF

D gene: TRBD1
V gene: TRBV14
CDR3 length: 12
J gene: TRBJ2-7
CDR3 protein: CASAWTGSEQYF

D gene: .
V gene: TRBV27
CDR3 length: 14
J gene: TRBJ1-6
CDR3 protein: CASSSLQQNSPLHF

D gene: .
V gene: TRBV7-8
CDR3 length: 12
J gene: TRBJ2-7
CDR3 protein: CASSPKHYEQYF

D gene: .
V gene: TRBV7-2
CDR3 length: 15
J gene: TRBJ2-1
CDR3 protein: CASSLFTGRHNEQFF

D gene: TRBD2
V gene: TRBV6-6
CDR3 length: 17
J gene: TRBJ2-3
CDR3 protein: CASSRKGLAGSLDTQYF

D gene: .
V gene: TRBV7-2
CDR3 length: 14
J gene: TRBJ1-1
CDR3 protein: CASSSITVGLEAFF

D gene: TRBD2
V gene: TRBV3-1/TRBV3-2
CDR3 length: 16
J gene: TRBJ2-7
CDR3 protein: CASSQEGLALSYEQYF

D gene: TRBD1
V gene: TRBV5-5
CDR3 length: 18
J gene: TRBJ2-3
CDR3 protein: CASRSEAWDSKPTDTQYF

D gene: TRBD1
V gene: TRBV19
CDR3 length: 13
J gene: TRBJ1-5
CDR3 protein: CAISTGGNQPQHF

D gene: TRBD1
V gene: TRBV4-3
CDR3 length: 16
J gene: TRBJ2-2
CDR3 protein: CASSQVRGLVTGELFF

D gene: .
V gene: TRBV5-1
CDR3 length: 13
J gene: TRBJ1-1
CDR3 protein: CASRTGVGTEAFF

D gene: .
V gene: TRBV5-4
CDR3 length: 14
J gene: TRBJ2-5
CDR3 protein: CASSLVGGQETQYF

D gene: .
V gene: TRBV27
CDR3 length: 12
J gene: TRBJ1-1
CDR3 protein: CASSSLTPEAFF

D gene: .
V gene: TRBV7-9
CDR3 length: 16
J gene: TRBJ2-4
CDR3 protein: CASSTWTGIAKNIQYF

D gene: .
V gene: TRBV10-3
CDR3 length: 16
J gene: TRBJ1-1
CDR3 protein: CAISGQGSPSGTEAFF

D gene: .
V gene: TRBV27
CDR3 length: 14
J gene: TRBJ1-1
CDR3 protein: CASNAAGGVTEAFF

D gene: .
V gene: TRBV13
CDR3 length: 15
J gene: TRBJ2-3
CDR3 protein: CASSSGVLRTDTQYF

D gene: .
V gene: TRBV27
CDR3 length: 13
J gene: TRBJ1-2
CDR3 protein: CASSSPRVRGYTF

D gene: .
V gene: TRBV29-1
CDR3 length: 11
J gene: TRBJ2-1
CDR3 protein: CSVPLAGEQFF

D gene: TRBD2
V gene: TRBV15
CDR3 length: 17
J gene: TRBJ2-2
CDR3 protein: CATSSETSGRFGGELFF

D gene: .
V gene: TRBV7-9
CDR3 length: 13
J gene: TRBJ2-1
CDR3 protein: CASSLVAYNEQFF

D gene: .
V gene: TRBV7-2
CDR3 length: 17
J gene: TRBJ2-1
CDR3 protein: CASSLGVVPLVSCEQFF

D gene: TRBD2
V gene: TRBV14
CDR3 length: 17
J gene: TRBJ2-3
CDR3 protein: CASSQLGLAGGLDTQYF

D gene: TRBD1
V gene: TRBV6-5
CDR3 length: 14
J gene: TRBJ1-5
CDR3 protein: CASRRDRGPQPQHF

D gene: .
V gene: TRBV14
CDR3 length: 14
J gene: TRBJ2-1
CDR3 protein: CASSPGLRQVEQFF

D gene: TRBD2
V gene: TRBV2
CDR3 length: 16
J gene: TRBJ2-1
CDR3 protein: CASSEWRGGTPNEQFF

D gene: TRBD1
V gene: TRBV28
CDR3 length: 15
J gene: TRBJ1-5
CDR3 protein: CASSLLSRGNQPQHF

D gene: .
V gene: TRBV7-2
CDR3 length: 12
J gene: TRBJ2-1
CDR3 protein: CASSLISNEQFF

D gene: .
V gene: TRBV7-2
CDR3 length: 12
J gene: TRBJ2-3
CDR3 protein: CASSQTRDTQYF

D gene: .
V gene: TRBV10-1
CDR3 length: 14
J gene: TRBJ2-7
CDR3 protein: CASSDTLSSYEQYF

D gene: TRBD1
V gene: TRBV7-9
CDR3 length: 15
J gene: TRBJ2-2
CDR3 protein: CASSYPTGGSGELFF

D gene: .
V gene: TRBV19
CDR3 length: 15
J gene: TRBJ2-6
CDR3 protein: CASSLQGYGANVLTF

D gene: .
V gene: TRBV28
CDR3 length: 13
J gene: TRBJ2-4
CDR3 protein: CASSLASPGHTLF

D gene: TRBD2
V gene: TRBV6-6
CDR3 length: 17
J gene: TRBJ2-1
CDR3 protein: CASSHPSSGDIRSEQFF

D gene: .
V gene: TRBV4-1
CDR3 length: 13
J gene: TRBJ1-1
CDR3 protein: CASSQGGATEAFF

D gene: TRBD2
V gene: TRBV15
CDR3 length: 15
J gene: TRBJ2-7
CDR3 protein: CATSITRAGGSEQYF

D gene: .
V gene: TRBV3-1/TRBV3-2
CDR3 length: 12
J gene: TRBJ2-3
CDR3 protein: CASSQATDTQYF